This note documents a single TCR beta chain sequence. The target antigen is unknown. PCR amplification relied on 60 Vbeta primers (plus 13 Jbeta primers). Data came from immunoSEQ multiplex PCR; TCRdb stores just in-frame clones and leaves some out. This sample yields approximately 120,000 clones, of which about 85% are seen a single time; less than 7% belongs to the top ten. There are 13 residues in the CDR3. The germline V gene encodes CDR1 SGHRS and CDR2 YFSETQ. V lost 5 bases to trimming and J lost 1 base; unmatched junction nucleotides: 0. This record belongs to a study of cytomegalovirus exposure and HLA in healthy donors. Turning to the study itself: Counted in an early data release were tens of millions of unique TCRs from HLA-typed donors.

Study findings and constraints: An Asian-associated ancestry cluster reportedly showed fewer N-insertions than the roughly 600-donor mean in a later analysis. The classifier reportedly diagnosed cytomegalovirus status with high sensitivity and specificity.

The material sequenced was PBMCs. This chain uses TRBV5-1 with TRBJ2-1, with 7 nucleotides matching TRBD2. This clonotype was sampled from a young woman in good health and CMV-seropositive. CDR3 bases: TGCGCCAGCAGGGGGGGGTCCTACAATGAGCAGTTCTTC. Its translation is CASRGGSYNEQFF. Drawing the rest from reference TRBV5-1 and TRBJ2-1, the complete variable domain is KAGVTQTPRYLIKTRGQQVTLSCSPISGHRSVSWYQQTPGQGLQFLFEYFSETQRNKGNFPGRFSGRQFSNSRSEMNVSTLELGDSALYLCASRGGSYNEQFFGPGTRLTVL.